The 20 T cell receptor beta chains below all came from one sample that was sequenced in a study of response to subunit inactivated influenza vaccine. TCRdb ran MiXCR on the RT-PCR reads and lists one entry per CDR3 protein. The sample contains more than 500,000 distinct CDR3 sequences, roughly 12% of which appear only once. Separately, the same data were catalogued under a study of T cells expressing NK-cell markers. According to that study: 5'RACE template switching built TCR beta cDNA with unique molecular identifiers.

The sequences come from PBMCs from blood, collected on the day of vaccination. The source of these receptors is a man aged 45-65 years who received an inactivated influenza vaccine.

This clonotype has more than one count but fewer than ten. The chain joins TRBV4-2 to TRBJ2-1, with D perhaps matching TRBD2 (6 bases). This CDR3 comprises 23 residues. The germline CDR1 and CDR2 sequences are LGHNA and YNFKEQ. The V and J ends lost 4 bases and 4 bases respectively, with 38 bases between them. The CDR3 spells CASSRKRGGSGSILSSGYNEQFF. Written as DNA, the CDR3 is TGTGCCAGCAGCCGCAAAAGGGGTGGCAGCGGGTCGATCCTGTCCTCCGGGTACAATGAGCAGTTCTTC.

The CDR3 sequence is CSVGMGDTQYF. The CDR3 DNA sequence: TGCAGCGTTGGAATGGGGGATACGCAGTATTTT. The genes are TRBV29-1 and TRBJ2-3; D uncertain. The germline CDR1 and CDR2 sequences are SQVTM and ANQGSEA. V dropped 4 bases and J dropped 6 bases, with 8 bases sitting between them. This CDR3 has 11 amino acids.

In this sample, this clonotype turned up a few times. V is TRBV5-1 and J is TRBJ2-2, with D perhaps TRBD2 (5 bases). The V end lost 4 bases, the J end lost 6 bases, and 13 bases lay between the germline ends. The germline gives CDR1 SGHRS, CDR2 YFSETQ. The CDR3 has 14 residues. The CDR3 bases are TGCGCCAGCAGCCTTCGACTGGAGGCCGGGGAGCTGTTTTTT. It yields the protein CASSLRLEAGELFF.

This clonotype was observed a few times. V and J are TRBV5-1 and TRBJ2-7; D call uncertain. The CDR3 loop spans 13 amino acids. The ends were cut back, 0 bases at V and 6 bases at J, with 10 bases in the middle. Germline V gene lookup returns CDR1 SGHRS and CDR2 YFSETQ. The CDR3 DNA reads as TGCGCCAGCAGCTTGGAACTCGCCGGCGAGCAGTACTTC. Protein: CASSLELAGEQYF.

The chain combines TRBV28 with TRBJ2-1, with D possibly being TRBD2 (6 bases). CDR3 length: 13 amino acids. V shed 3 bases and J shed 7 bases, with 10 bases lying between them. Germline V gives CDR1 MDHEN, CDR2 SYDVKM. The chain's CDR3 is CASSFGGVNEQFF. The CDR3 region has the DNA TGTGCCAGCAGTTTTGGAGGGGTGAATGAGCAGTTCTTC.

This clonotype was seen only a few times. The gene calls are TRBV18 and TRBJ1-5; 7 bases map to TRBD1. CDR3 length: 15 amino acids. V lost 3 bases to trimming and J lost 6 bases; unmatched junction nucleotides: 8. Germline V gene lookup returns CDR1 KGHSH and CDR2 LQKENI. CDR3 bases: TGTGCCAGCTCACCCGAGGGCAACAGGGGTCAGCCCCAGCATTTT. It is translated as CASSPEGNRGQPQHF.

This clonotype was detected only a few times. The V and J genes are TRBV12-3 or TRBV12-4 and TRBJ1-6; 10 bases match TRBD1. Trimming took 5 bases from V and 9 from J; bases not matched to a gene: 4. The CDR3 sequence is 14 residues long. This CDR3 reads CASSARDRGSPLHF. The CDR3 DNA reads TGTGCCAGCAGTGCCCGGGACAGGGGTTCACCCCTCCACTTT.

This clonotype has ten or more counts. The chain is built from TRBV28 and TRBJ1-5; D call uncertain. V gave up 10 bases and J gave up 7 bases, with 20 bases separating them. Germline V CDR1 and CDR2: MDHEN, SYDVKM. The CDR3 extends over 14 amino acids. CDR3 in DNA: TGTGCCACTATAAGATCCCAGGTTCGGCAGCCCCAGCATTTT. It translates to CATIRSQVRQPQHF.

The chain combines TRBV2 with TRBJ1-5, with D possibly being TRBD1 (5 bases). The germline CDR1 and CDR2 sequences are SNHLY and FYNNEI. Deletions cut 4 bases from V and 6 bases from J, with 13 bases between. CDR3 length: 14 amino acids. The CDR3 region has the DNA TGTGCCAGCAGTGTCGGAGGGGCGGGTCAGCCCCAGCATTTT. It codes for CASSVGGAGQPQHF.

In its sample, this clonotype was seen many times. This chain's CDR3 is CASSSQREGGLDTQYF. CDR3 DNA: TGTGCCAGCAGCTCTCAGCGGGAGGGCGGCCTCGATACGCAGTATTTT. The chain carries TRBV9 and TRBJ2-3; 10 nucleotides agree with TRBD2. V was clipped by 4 bases and J by 6 bases; unmatched bases: 11. The CDR3 runs to 16 residues. Germline V gives CDR1 SGDLS, CDR2 YYNGEE.

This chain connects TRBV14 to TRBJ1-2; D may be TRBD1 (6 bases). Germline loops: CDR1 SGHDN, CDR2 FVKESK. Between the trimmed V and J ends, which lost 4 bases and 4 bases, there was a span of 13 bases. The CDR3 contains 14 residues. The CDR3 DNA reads TGTGCCAGCAGCCCTTGGACAGATTTCTATGGCTACACCTTC. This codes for CASSPWTDFYGYTF.

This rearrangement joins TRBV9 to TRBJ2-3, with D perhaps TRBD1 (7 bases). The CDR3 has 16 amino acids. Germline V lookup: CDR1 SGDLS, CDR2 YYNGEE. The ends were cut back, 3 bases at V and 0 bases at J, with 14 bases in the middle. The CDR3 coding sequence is TGTGCCAGCAGCGCCACGACAGGGACTAGCACAGATACGCAGTATTTT. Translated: CASSATTGTSTDTQYF.

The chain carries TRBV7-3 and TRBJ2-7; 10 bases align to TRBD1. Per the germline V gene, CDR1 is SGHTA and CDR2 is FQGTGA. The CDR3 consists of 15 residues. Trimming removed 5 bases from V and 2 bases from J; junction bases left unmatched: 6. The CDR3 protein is CASSPGTGATYEQYF. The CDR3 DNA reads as TGTGCCAGCAGCCCAGGGACAGGGGCCACCTACGAGCAGTACTTC.

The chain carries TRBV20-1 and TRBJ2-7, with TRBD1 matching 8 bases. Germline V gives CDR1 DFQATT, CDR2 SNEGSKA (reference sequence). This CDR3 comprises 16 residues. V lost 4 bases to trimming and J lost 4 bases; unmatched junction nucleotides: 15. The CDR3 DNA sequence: TGCAGTGCTACCACTCCCCGGACAGGGATCGGGTACGAGCAGTACTTC. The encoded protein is CSATTPRTGIGYEQYF.

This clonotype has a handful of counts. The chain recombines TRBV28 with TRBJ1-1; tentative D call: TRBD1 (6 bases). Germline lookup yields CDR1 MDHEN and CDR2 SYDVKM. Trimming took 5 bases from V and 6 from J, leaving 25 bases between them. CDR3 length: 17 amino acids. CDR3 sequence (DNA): TGTGCCAGCAGTACCCGGACAGTGACACCCTTTGTGGCTGAAGCTTTCTTT. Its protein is CASSTRTVTPFVAEAFF. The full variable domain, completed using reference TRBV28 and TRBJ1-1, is DVKVTQSSRYLVKRTGEKVFLECVQDMDHENMFWYRQDPGLGLRLIYFSYDVKMKEKGDIPEGYSVSREKKERFSLILESASTNQTSMYLCASSTRTVTPFVAEAFFGQGTRLTVV.

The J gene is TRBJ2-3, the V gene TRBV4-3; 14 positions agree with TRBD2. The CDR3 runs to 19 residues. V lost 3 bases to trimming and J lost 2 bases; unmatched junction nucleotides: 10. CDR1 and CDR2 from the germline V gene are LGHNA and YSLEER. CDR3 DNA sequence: TGCGCCAGCAGCCACTTCGCTGGGACTAGCGGGGGCTTCACAGATACGCAGTATTTT. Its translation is CASSHFAGTSGGFTDTQYF.

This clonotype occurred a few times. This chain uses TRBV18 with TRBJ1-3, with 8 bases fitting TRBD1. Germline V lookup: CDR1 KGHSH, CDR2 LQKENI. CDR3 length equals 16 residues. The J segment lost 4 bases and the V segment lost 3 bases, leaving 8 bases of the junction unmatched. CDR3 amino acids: CASSPRGQASGNTIYF. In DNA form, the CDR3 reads TGTGCCAGCTCACCGAGGGGACAGGCCTCCGGAAACACCATATATTTT.

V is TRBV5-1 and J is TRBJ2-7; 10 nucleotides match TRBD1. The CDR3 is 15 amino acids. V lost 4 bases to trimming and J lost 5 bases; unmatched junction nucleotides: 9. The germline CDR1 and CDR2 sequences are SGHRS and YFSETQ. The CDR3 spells CASSLTRDRGDEQYF. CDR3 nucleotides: TGCGCCAGCAGCCTCACCCGGGACAGGGGTGACGAGCAGTACTTC.

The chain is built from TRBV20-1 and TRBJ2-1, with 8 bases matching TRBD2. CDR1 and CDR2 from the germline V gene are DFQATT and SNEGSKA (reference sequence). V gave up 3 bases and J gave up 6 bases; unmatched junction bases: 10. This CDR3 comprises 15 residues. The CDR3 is CSASWSGTRGNEQFF. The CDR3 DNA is TGCAGTGCTAGTTGGTCCGGGACTAGGGGCAATGAGCAGTTCTTC.

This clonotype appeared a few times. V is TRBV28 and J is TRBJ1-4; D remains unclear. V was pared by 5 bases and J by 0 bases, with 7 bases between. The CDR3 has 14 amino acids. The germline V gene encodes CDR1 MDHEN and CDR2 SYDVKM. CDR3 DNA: TGTGCCAGCAGTGGTGGGCCAACTAATGAAAAACTGTTTTTT. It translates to CASSGGPTNEKLFF. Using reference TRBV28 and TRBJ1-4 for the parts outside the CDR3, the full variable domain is DVKVTQSSRYLVKRTGEKVFLECVQDMDHENMFWYRQDPGLGLRLIYFSYDVKMKEKGDIPEGYSVSREKKERFSLILESASTNQTSMYLCASSGGPTNEKLFFGSGTQLSVL.